Presented here are 18 T cell receptor beta chains from one specimen sequenced in a study of T cells in Graves' hyperthyroidism and ophthalmopathy. TCR beta CDR3 region amplification was performed from RNA transcripts. HTBI primers drove first-round RT-PCR of the TCR CDR3. TCRdb re-analysed the multiplex PCR reads in MiXCR, keeping a single row per CDR3 protein. The table includes some 500,000 distinct CDR3 sequences, around 14% detected once. Sequencing was carried out using blood. These TCRs come from a young woman with Graves' hyperthyroidism.

The chain carries TRBV10-3 and TRBJ2-1, with D unclear. This CDR3 spans 13 amino acids. V was pared by 5 bases and J by 4 bases, with 9 bases between. Germline values: CDR1 ENHRY, CDR2 SYGVKD. The CDR3 DNA is TGTGCCATCAGTCGTCTAGTTTACAATGAGCAGTTCTTC. Translating it yields CAISRLVYNEQFF.

The rearrangement links TRBV24-1 to TRBJ2-1; 8 nucleotides agree with TRBD2. The CDR3 runs to 18 residues. With V trimmed by 3 bases and J by 2 bases, 11 bases remained unmatched. Germline-derived CDR1 and CDR2 are KGHDR and SFDVKD. The CDR3 nucleotides read TGTGCCACCAGTGATAAGCGTAAAACGGGACTAGCCTACAATGAGCAGTTCTTC. Translated: CATSDKRKTGLAYNEQFF.

Remarks on this clonotype: A read error may explain this, as a much larger clone is one base away. The conserved final phenylalanine or tryptophan is absent from the CDR3, which likely points to a read error. The rearrangement uses TRBV5-1 and TRBJ1-1; a weak D match, TRBD1 (6 bases). Germline lookup yields CDR1 SGHRS and CDR2 YFSETQ. The CDR3 spans 16 residues. With 4 bases removed from V and 4 bases from J, the gap between germline ends came to 20 bases. The CDR3, as DNA: TGCGCCAGCAGCGGGGGGGGGGGCTCCGCCCTCACTGAAGCTTTCCTT. It is translated as CASSGGGGSALTEAFL.

The CDR3 loop reads CASGLNRDRVRQPQHF. Here the CDR3 DNA reads TGTGCTAGTGGTTTGAACCGGGACAGGGTTCGACAGCCCCAGCATTTT. V is TRBV12-5 and J is TRBJ1-5; 9 positions match TRBD1. The CDR3 sequence is 16 residues long. Germline values: CDR1 LGHNT, CDR2 FRNRAP. J gave up 7 bases and V 2 bases, and 9 bases lay outside the gene matches.

In this sample, this clonotype turned up many times. The chain couples TRBV6-1 to TRBJ2-1; TRBD2 matches 8 bases. The germline V gene has CDR1 MNHNS and CDR2 SASEGT. This CDR3 region has 14 residues. Trimming took 8 bases from V and 6 from J; bases not matched to a gene: 9. The CDR3 protein is CASASGGRLNEQFF. The DNA of the CDR3 is TGTGCCAGCGCAAGCGGGGGAAGACTCAATGAGCAGTTCTTC.

This clonotype was counted many times. The chain joins TRBV6-1 to TRBJ2-5; D not certain. CDR3 size: 13 residues. V lost 4 bases, J lost 5 bases, and 11 bases lay in between. CDR1 is MNHNS, CDR2 SASEGT, per germline. The CDR3 region is CASSALVVETQYF. Written as DNA, the CDR3 is TGTGCCAGCAGTGCTTTGGTGGTCGAGACCCAGTACTTC.

This clonotype has a handful of counts. This chain connects TRBV30 to TRBJ2-7; TRBD2 agrees at 15 bases. Trimming cost V 2 bases and J 3 bases; bases outside gene matches: 8. The CDR3 loop spans 17 amino acids. In germline, CDR1 is GTSNPN, CDR2 SVGIG (reference sequence). The CDR3 DNA is TGTGCCTGGAGTTCTGGACTAGCGGGAGGGGGGGGCTACGAGCAGTACGTC. Translation gives CAWSSGLAGGGGYEQYV.

There are many counts of this clonotype. The V call is TRBV6-1, the J call TRBJ1-5, with D hard to call. V gave up 7 bases and J gave up 0 bases, with 7 bases separating them. CDR3 length equals 13 residues. Per germline, CDR1 MNHNS and CDR2 SASEGT. The CDR3 nucleotides are TGTGCCAGCAAATTGGCTAGCAATCAGCCCCAGCATTTT. As protein: CASKLASNQPQHF.

This clonotype was detected a few times. Possible read error: a much larger clone is one base away. This sequence joins TRBV6-5 and TRBJ2-7; maybe TRBD1 (5 bases). The CDR3 runs to 17 residues. Between the trimmed V and J ends, which lost 2 bases and 4 bases, there was a span of 21 bases. Germline lookup yields CDR1 MNHEY and CDR2 SVGAGI. In DNA form, the CDR3 reads TGTGCCAGCAGTTACCCGATAATCGGCACAGGACAATACGAGCAGTACGTC. It encodes CASSYPIIGTGQYEQYV.

This clonotype was detected only a few times. CDR3 sequence (DNA): TGTGCCAGCAGCCAGTATAGGACGAGCACAGATACGCAGTATTTT. Its protein is CASSQYRTSTDTQYF. The chain has TRBV7-3 and TRBJ2-3; D remains unclear. V was pared by 5 bases and J by 0 bases, with 12 bases between. CDR3 length: 15 residues. Germline assignment: CDR1 SGHTA and CDR2 FQGTGA.

This clonotype was seen at least ten times. Compared with germline, one end of the junction differs, possibly owing to a read error. The rearrangement uses TRBV27 and TRBJ2-2, with no clear D. CDR1 and CDR2 (germline): MNHEY, SMNVEV (reference sequence). The CDR3 runs to 14 residues. Here the CDR3 DNA reads TGTGCCAGCAGCTTATGGGGGAACACCGGGGAGCTGTTTTTT. Translating gives CASSLWGNTGELFF.

Ten or more counts support this clonotype. The J gene is TRBJ1-1, the V gene TRBV10-3; no definite D call. Germline V gene sequence: CDR1 ENHRY, CDR2 SYGVKD. V was clipped by 0 bases and J by 11 bases, with 16 bases between them. The CDR3 contains 14 residues. DNA of the CDR3: TGTGCCATCAGTGAGTCTTCACGGGGTATGTTGGCTTTCTTT. Its protein product is CAISESSRGMLAFF.

The sample holds many counts of this clonotype. This sequence joins TRBV10-3 and TRBJ2-2, with TRBD2 matching 11 bases. J lost 4 bases, V lost 8 bases, and 3 bases had no gene match. Germline-derived CDR1 and CDR2 are ENHRY and SYGVKD. CDR3 length: 14 amino acids. The CDR3 loop reads CAIDSGRATGELFF. The CDR3 DNA follows: TGTGCCATCGATAGCGGGAGGGCCACCGGGGAGCTGTTTTTT.

In its sample, this clonotype was seen a few times. The V call is TRBV30, the J call TRBJ1-5; possible D gene TRBD1, 5 bases. V was cut by 5 bases and J by 3 bases, with 14 bases left in between. CDR3 length: 14 amino acids. Germline lookup yields CDR1 GTSNPN and CDR2 SVGIG (reference sequence). The CDR3 region is CAWGWAGSNQPQHF. The CDR3 DNA sequence: TGTGCCTGGGGGTGGGCAGGGTCCAATCAGCCCCAGCATTTT.

There are many counts of this clonotype. This chain connects TRBV12-3 or TRBV12-4 to TRBJ1-3; no definite D call. This CDR3 is 14 amino acids long. V was pared by 4 bases and J by 0 bases, with 7 bases between. DNA of the CDR3: TGTGCCAGCAGTTCAGAGGGCTCTGGAAACACCATATATTTT. It yields the protein CASSSEGSGNTIYF.

There are many counts of this clonotype. This chain uses TRBV3-1 with TRBJ2-5; 16 bases agree with TRBD2. Trimming at V came to 5 bases and at J to 3 bases, leaving 6 bases not matched to a gene. This CDR3 is built from 17 residues. CDR1 is LGHDT, CDR2 YNNKEL, per germline (reference sequence). The chain's CDR3 is CASSLGLAGGPKETQYF. The CDR3 region has the DNA TGTGCCAGCAGCTTGGGACTAGCGGGAGGGCCTAAAGAGACCCAGTACTTC.

This clonotype was seen repeatedly, ten times or more. V usage is TRBV10-3 and J usage is TRBJ2-1, with 8 bases aligning to TRBD1. V was clipped by 7 bases and J by 4 bases; unmatched bases: 9. The CDR3 runs 15 residues. Germline-derived CDR1 and CDR2 are ENHRY and SYGVKD. This chain's CDR3 is CAINLDRGAYNEQFF. CDR3 sequence (DNA): TGTGCCATCAATCTTGACAGGGGTGCTTACAATGAGCAGTTCTTC.

This clonotype was seen ten or more times. This sequence joins TRBV5-1 and TRBJ1-2; 8 nucleotides agree with TRBD1. The junction had 11 bases not matched to a gene; V was cut back by 4 bases and J by 0 bases. Germline-derived CDR1 and CDR2 are SGHRS and YFSETQ. This CDR3 is 17 amino acids long. As DNA, the CDR3 is TGCGCCAGCAGCACTCCCGGGACAGGCCCTTCTAACTATGGCTACACCTTC. Translated: CASSTPGTGPSNYGYTF.